This record covers a single T cell receptor (beta chain). Its matching antigen is unknown. Other DNA sequences in this specimen translate into the identical CDR3. This record comes from a study of cytomegalovirus exposure and HLA in healthy donors. Whole-study findings and limits: A later analysis associated about 18,000 TCR beta sequences with HLA alleles at a 0.05 false discovery rate.

The length of the CDR3 is 14 residues. Germline V gene data show CDR1 as SQVTM and CDR2 as ANQGSEA. V shed 8 bases and J shed 6 bases, with 20 bases lying between them. PCR was performed using 60 Vbeta and 13 Jbeta primers. Sequencing used immunoSEQ multiplex PCR; TCRdb keeps in-frame clones, though not all of them. The table has more than 140,000 clones, approximately 82% seen once. The origin of this receptor is a woman aged 40 to 50 in good health and CMV-seronegative. Sequencing was performed on PBMCs. The chain links TRBV29-1 to TRBJ2-1, with D possibly matching TRBD2 (5 bases). The CDR3 bases are TGCAGCCTGATGGGCCCCGGAGGTGTCAATGAGCAGTTCTTC. Its translation is CSLMGPGGVNEQFF.